The TCR beta chain under discussion was sequenced for a study of shared clonotypes between healthy human individuals. Study at large: A donor's plate count was three for CD4 naive and three for CD4 memory; CD8 naive had two and CD8 memory one.

Positively selected for CCR7, the CD45RO-negative cells used as naive CD8 cells excluded terminally differentiated effector memory CD45RA+ cells. Germline CDR1 and CDR2: MGHRA and YSYEKL. CDR3 length: 16 amino acids. V was pared by 0 bases and J by 2 bases, with 13 bases between. Findings and caveats of the study: Estimated richness was generally greater in naive than memory subsets.

On this clone: No antigen is known for it.

Each subset's genomic DNA was split evenly across several immunoSEQ plates. The method was immunoSEQ multiplex PCR; TCRdb's version includes in-frame clones alone and lacks a portion of them. The table has about 680,000 clones, about 90% seen once. The sequenced sample was naive CD8+ T cells sorted from blood. The rearrangement links TRBV4-1 to TRBJ1-2, with unresolved D. The TCR was taken from a man aged 30 to 45 in good health. CDR3 loop: CASSQDPHDKNYGYTF. The CDR3 DNA reads TGCGCCAGCAGCCAAGATCCCCATGACAAGAACTATGGCTACACCTTC.